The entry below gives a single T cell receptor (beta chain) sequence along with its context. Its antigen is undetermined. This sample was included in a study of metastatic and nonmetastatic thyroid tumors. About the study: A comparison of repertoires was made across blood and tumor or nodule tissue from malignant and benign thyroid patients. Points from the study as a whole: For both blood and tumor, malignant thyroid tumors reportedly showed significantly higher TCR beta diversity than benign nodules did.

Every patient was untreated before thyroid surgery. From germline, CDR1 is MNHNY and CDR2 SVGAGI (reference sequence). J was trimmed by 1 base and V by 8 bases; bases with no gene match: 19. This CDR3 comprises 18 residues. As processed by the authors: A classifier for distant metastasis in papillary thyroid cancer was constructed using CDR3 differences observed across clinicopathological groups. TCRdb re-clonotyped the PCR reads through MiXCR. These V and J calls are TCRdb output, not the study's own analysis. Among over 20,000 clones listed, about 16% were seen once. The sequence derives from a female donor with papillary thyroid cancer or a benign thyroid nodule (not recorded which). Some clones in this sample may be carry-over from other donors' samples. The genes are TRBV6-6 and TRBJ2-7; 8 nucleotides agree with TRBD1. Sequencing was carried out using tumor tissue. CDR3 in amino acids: CASSGTGAVGLPSYEQYF. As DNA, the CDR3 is TGTGCCAGCTCCGGGACAGGAGCCGTAGGACTACCTTCCTACGAGCAGTACTTC.